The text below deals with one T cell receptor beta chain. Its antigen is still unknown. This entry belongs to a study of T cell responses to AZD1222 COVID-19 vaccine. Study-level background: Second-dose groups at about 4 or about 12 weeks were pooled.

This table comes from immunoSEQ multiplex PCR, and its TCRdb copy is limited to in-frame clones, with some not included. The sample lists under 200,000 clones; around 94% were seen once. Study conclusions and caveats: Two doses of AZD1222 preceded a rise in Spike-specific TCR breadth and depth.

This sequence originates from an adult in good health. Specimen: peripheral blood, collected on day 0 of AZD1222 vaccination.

The CDR3 here is CASSLFSPGLAKTGYEQYF. CDR3 DNA: TGTGCCAGCAGTTTATTTTCCCCGGGACTAGCAAAGACCGGCTACGAGCAGTACTTC. V is TRBV28 and J is TRBJ2-7, with TRBD2 matching over 9 bases. The V gene end was trimmed by 1 base and the J gene end by 3 bases; junction bases not matched to a gene: 16. Germline assignment: CDR1 MDHEN and CDR2 SYDVKM. The CDR3 length is 19 residues.